The 32 T cell receptor beta chains reported below all come from one sample, sequenced in a study of neurological immune-mediated disorders. TCRdb redid the calling of the 5' RACE reads with MiXCR, one entry per CDR3 protein. The table records 35,000 to 45,000 distinct CDR3 sequences, 14% of them present only once. The sample was PBMCs. These receptors were taken from a woman aged 45-65 years with HTLV-1-associated myelopathy (HAM/TSP).

At least ten counts were recorded for this clonotype. The V and J genes are TRBV7-6 and TRBJ1-3, with D possibly matching TRBD1 (5 bases). The CDR3 extends over 13 amino acids. The V end was cut by 5 bases, the J end by 10 bases, with 15 bases between. In germline, CDR1 is SGHVS, CDR2 FNYEAQ. The CDR3 DNA reads as TGTGCCAGCAGCCCTAGAGCGGGGGAGACCATATATTTT. This encodes CASSPRAGETIYF.

This clonotype was seen at least ten times. The chain uses TRBV20-1 and TRBJ2-1; unclear D gene. Per germline, CDR1 DFQATT and CDR2 SNEGSKA (reference sequence). V was shortened by 6 bases and J by 4 bases, with 13 bases between the two germline ends. CDR3 length: 13 amino acids. CDR3 in amino acids: CSAAEQLYNEQFF. The CDR3 nucleotides read TGCAGTGCCGCGGAACAGCTGTACAATGAGCAGTTCTTC.

The CDR3 DNA follows: TGTGCCAGCAGCGCCCTGACAGCCCAAGAGACCCAGTACTTC. Residues: CASSALTAQETQYF. The chain combines TRBV9 with TRBJ2-5, with D perhaps matching TRBD1 (5 bases). This CDR3 is built from 14 residues. CDR1 and CDR2 from the germline V gene are SGDLS and YYNGEE. V lost 3 bases, J lost 1 base, and 10 bases lay in between.

This clonotype was seen many times. The J gene is TRBJ1-1, the V gene TRBV6-4, with D unclear. V lost 2 bases and J lost 4, with 8 bases in between. Germline CDR1 MRHNA, CDR2 SNTAGT. There are 13 residues in the CDR3. The CDR3 coding sequence is TGTGCCAGCAGTGACGAGGGAGGCACTGAAGCTTTCTTT. It yields the protein CASSDEGGTEAFF.

This clonotype is labeled as medium-sized. CDR3 protein: CASRARQGPLEAFF. DNA for the CDR3: TGTGCCAGCAGAGCAAGACAGGGGCCCCTAGAAGCTTTCTTT. This sequence joins TRBV12-3 or TRBV12-4 and TRBJ1-1; 8 bases align to TRBD1. This CDR3 region has 14 residues. After removal of 6 bases from V and 8 bases from J, the junction contained 11 bases not matched to a gene.

Many counts were recorded for this clonotype. The chain recombines TRBV3-1 with TRBJ1-1; no clear D. Germline CDR1 reads LGHDT; CDR2 reads YNNKEL (reference sequence). V shed 3 bases and J shed 2 bases, with 10 bases lying between them. This CDR3 region has 14 residues. CDR3 residues: CASSHSRSNTEAFF. Written as DNA, the CDR3 is TGTGCCAGCAGCCACTCCAGAAGTAACACTGAAGCTTTCTTT.

Many counts were recorded for this clonotype. V is TRBV7-2 and J is TRBJ2-1; no definite D call. The CDR3 loop spans 14 amino acids. The germline V gene encodes CDR1 SGHTA and CDR2 FQGNSA. V was shortened by 3 bases and J by 12 bases, with 18 bases between the two germline ends. The CDR3 nucleotides read TGTGCCAGCAGCTTGGAACATGAGTCCCGCACGCAGTTCTTC. It is translated as CASSLEHESRTQFF.

This clonotype was picked up many times. The chain is built from TRBV7-2 and TRBJ2-5; no clear D gene. In germline, CDR1 is SGHTA, CDR2 FQGNSA. This CDR3 is 14 amino acids long. The germline V and J ends were trimmed by 5 bases and 1 base, with 11 bases remaining between them. The CDR3 region is CASSPGRIQETQYF. The CDR3 DNA reads as TGTGCCAGCAGCCCCGGACGGATCCAAGAGACCCAGTACTTC.

Regarding this clonotype: Germline is not matched at one junction end, which may reflect a read error. Here the CDR3 DNA reads TGTGTCAGCAGGCGTGTGTCATCCTACTCCTACGAGCAGTACTTC. Translation: CVSRRVSSYSYEQYF. This rearrangement joins TRBV12-3 or TRBV12-4 to TRBJ2-7; D call uncertain. The CDR3 contains 15 residues.

This clonotype showed up many times. The chain has TRBV6-6 and TRBJ2-3; the D is unclear. V was shortened by 0 bases and J by 2 bases, with 12 bases between the two germline ends. Germline assignment: CDR1 MNHNY and CDR2 SVGAGI (reference sequence). The CDR3 runs 16 residues. Here the CDR3 reads CASSYSPARATDTQYF. CDR3 DNA sequence: TGTGCCAGCAGTTACTCACCCGCTAGGGCCACAGATACGCAGTATTTT.

With respect to this clonotype: A much more abundant neighbour one base away suggests this may be a read error. The chain links TRBV5-1 to TRBJ2-5; 9 bases map to TRBD1. CDR3 length: 13 residues. CDR1 and CDR2 from the germline V gene are SGHRS and YFSETQ. V gave up 4 bases and J gave up 6 bases; unmatched junction bases: 4. CDR3 in amino acids: CASSTGGLKTQYF. CDR3 sequence (DNA): TGCGCCAGCAGCACAGGGGGCCTAAAGACCCAGTACTTC.

Ten or more counts support this clonotype. The J gene is TRBJ1-1, the V gene TRBV20-1; D is undetermined. Germline lookup yields CDR1 DFQATT and CDR2 SNEGSKA (reference sequence). Trimming took off 0 bases at V and 11 bases at J, with 10 bases between the two ends. The CDR3 contains 11 residues. The chain's CDR3 is CSAREGLRAFF. The CDR3 DNA reads TGCAGTGCTAGAGAGGGTTTGAGGGCTTTCTTT.

This clonotype was seen ten or more times. The chain combines TRBV6-6 with TRBJ2-2, with a tentative D call TRBD1 (5 bases). Germline V gives CDR1 MNHNY, CDR2 SVGAGI (reference sequence). CDR3 size: 15 residues. The germline V and J ends were trimmed by 4 bases and 2 bases, with 11 bases remaining between them. The CDR3 nucleotides read TGTGCCAGCAGTTCCATACAGGTCAACACCGGGGAGCTGTTTTTT. Translation gives CASSSIQVNTGELFF.

This clonotype was observed many times. The CDR3 bases are TGTGCCAGCAGTGCACACAGGGTAGTAAAAGGCTACACCTTC. It yields the protein CASSAHRVVKGYTF. V and J are TRBV25-1 and TRBJ1-2, with a tentative D call TRBD1 (6 bases). The CDR3 loop spans 14 amino acids. V gave up 4 bases and J gave up 8 bases, with 17 bases separating them. Germline values: CDR1 MGHDK, CDR2 SYGVNS.

Judged by abundance, this clonotype is medium-sized. This chain links TRBV12-3 or TRBV12-4 with TRBJ2-3; 7 bases match TRBD2. This CDR3 contains 16 residues. The V gene end was trimmed by 5 bases and the J gene end by 0 bases; junction bases not matched to a gene: 8. CDR3 coding DNA: TGTGCCAGCAGTGTCATCGGGAGGACTAGCACAGATACGCAGTATTTT. Its translation is CASSVIGRTSTDTQYF.

This clonotype was counted at least ten times. The rearrangement uses TRBV5-1 and TRBJ1-4; 7 bases align to TRBD1. CDR3 length: 14 residues. With V trimmed by 0 bases and J by 5 bases, 1 base remained unmatched. CDR1 is SGHRS and CDR2 is YFSETQ in the germline V gene. The CDR3 region is CASSLETGNEKLFF. CDR3 nucleotides: TGCGCCAGCAGCTTGGAGACAGGGAATGAAAAACTGTTTTTT.

This clonotype was recorded many times. The J gene is TRBJ2-5, the V gene TRBV7-8, with 7 bases fitting TRBD1. The trim removed 5 bases at V and 2 bases at J, leaving 5 bases unmatched. Germline V CDR1 and CDR2: SGHVS, FQNEAQ. CDR3 length: 14 amino acids. The chain's CDR3 is CASSNDRAQETQYF. In DNA form, the CDR3 reads TGTGCCAGCAGCAACGACAGGGCGCAAGAGACCCAGTACTTC.

This clonotype was observed many times. V is TRBV5-1 and J is TRBJ2-7; the match to TRBD1 covers 10 bases. Germline values: CDR1 SGHRS, CDR2 YFSETQ. Trimming took 4 bases from V and 2 from J; bases not matched to a gene: 3. CDR3 length: 14 amino acids. DNA for the CDR3: TGCGCCAGCAGCACCGGACAGGGGGCCTACGAGCAGTACTTC. Its translation is CASSTGQGAYEQYF.

This clonotype was observed many times. The rearrangement joins TRBV5-1 to TRBJ1-1; D uncertain. The V end lost 3 bases, the J end lost 1 base, and 10 bases lay between the germline ends. The CDR3 runs 14 residues. Germline assignment: CDR1 SGHRS and CDR2 YFSETQ. In DNA form, the CDR3 reads TGCGCCAGCAGCTCCGGCCAGCCGAACACTGAAGCTTTCTTT. Its protein product is CASSSGQPNTEAFF.

The J gene is TRBJ2-5, the V gene TRBV7-8; no definite D call. The CDR3 length is 13 residues. V was trimmed by 1 base and J by 4 bases, leaving 7 bases between them. CDR1 is SGHVS and CDR2 is FQNEAQ in the germline V gene. CDR3 in DNA: TGTGCCAGCAGCTTAGAGCTGGGAGAGACCCAGTACTTC. It yields the protein CASSLELGETQYF.

This clonotype has ten or more counts. The V call is TRBV27, the J call TRBJ1-2; TRBD1 might be the D (6 bases). Trimming pared 0 bases from V and 0 bases from J, leaving 11 bases between. The CDR3 is 16 amino acids. CDR1 and CDR2 (germline): MNHEY, SMNVEV (reference sequence). CDR3 nucleotides: TGTGCCAGCAGTTTATCAGGGGGAAACCCTAACTATGGCTACACCTTC. Translation gives CASSLSGGNPNYGYTF.

This clonotype has more than one count but fewer than ten. The genes are TRBV20-1 and TRBJ2-2; D unresolved. Germline V gene sequence: CDR1 DFQATT, CDR2 SNEGSKA (reference sequence). The germline V and J ends were trimmed by 6 bases and 1 base, with 15 bases remaining between them. The CDR3 covers 15 residues. The CDR3 region is CSAPKGPRNTGELFF. The CDR3 nucleotides read TGCAGTGCCCCGAAGGGTCCGCGGAACACCGGGGAGCTGTTTTTT.

This clonotype was recorded at least ten times. V gene TRBV20-1 combines with J gene TRBJ2-5; the match to TRBD1 covers 9 bases. This CDR3 is built from 13 residues. Germline CDR1 DFQATT, CDR2 SNEGSKA (reference sequence). The ends lost 6 bases at V and 2 bases at J; junction bases unmatched: 4. CDR3 DNA sequence: TGCAGTGCAAATGACAGGGGGCAAGAGACCCAGTACTTC. The encoded protein is CSANDRGQETQYF.

This clonotype was seen many times. The rearrangement joins TRBV12-3 or TRBV12-4 to TRBJ1-2; 7 nucleotides line up with TRBD1. The trim removed 5 bases at V and 9 bases at J, leaving 12 bases unmatched. CDR3 length equals 14 residues. This CDR3 is CASSLGQRVGSYTF. CDR3 sequence (DNA): TGTGCCAGCAGTCTGGGACAGCGAGTTGGGAGCTACACCTTC.

The chain employs TRBV7-9 and TRBJ2-1, with 9 positions matching TRBD1. This CDR3 is built from 16 residues. The V gene's germline CDR1 is SEHNR and CDR2 FQNEAQ (reference sequence). The V segment lost 5 bases and the J segment 9 bases; nucleotides outside the gene matches: 14. CDR3 sequence (DNA): TGTGCCAGCAGCCCATCCCGGGACAGGGTTCGGATTGAGCAGTTCTTC. It is translated as CASSPSRDRVRIEQFF. The full variable domain, rest sourced from reference TRBV7-9 and TRBJ2-1, is DTGVSQNPRHKITKRGQNVTFRCDPISEHNRLYWYRQTLGQGPEFLTYFQNEAQLEKSRLLSDRFSAERPKGSFSTLEIQRTEQGDSAMYLCASSPSRDRVRIEQFFGPGTRLTVL.

This clonotype was seen many times. This rearrangement joins TRBV7-9 to TRBJ1-1; the D is unclear. The germline V and J ends were trimmed by 4 bases and 1 base, with 10 bases remaining between them. This CDR3 is built from 14 residues. Germline assignment: CDR1 SEHNR and CDR2 FQNEAQ (reference sequence). The CDR3 loop is CASSSDLPNTEAFF. The CDR3 nucleotides read TGTGCCAGCAGCTCGGATCTACCGAACACTGAAGCTTTCTTT.

A few counts support this clonotype. The chain has TRBV2 and TRBJ1-2; D not resolved. Per germline, CDR1 SNHLY and CDR2 FYNNEI. The ends were cut back, 6 bases at V and 8 bases at J, with 7 bases in the middle. There are 10 residues in the CDR3. The CDR3 here is CASSVGGYTF. The CDR3, as DNA: TGTGCCAGCAGCGTCGGGGGCTACACCTTC.

With respect to this clonotype: The germline gene is not matched at one end of the junction; a read error may be the cause. The J gene is TRBJ2-5, the V gene TRBV20-1; weak D call: TRBD2 (6 bases). Germline lookup yields CDR1 DFQATT and CDR2 SNEGSKA (reference sequence). The CDR3 spans 15 residues. CDR3 coding DNA: TGCAGTGCTAGAGGAGGCGGGGAGATACAAGAGATCCAGTACTTC. Residues: CSARGGGEIQEIQYF.

This clonotype was picked up many times. The chain carries TRBV24-1 and TRBJ2-2, with a tentative D call TRBD1 (6 bases). Trimming left V 10 bases short and J 8 bases short, with 13 bases between. CDR3 size: 12 residues. Germline V CDR1 and CDR2: KGHDR, SFDVKD. CDR3 amino acids: CATNREMGELFF. CDR3 coding DNA: TGTGCCACAAACAGGGAAATGGGGGAGCTGTTTTTT.

This clonotype was seen at least ten times. The chain uses TRBV4-3 and TRBJ2-1, with TRBD2 matching over 9 bases. V trimming: 0 bases; J trimming: 0 bases; junction bases outside the gene matches: 15. There are 21 residues in the CDR3. In germline, CDR1 is LGHNA, CDR2 YSLEER. The CDR3 sequence: CASSQDKVASGVISSYNEQFF. For the CDR3, the DNA is TGCGCCAGCAGCCAAGATAAGGTGGCTAGCGGGGTCATAAGCTCCTACAATGAGCAGTTCTTC.

V is TRBV7-9 and J is TRBJ1-1; D not resolved. Trimming stripped 5 bases from V and 0 bases from J, with 10 bases between. This CDR3 contains 14 residues. The germline CDR1 and CDR2 sequences are SEHNR and FQNEAQ (reference sequence). The CDR3 loop is CASSQLVVNTEAFF. The CDR3 DNA reads as TGTGCCAGCAGCCAGCTTGTGGTGAACACTGAAGCTTTCTTT.

This clonotype has ten or more counts. The CDR3 nucleotides are TGCGCCAGCAGCTGGGGCACCGGGGAGCTGTTTTTT. It codes for CASSWGTGELFF. The chain carries TRBV5-1 and TRBJ2-2; D is undetermined. The CDR3 runs 12 residues. CDR1 is SGHRS, CDR2 YFSETQ, per germline. The V gene lost 3 bases and the J gene lost 4 bases, with 4 bases spanning the gap.